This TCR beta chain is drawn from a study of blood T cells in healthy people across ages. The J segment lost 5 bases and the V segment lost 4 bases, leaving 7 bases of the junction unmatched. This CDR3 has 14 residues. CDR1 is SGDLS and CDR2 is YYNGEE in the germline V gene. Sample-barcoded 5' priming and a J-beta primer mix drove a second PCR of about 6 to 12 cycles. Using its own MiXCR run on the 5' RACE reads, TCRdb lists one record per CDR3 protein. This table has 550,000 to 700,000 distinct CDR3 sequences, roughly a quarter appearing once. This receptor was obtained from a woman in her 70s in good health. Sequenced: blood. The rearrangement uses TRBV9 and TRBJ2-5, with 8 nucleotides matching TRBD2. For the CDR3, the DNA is TGTGCCAGCAGCCCAGAGCGGGGGTGGGAGACCCAGTACTTC. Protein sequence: CASSPERGWETQYF. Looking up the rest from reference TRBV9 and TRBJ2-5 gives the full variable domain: DSGVTQTPKHLITATGQRVTLRCSPRSGDLSVYWYQQSLDQGLQFLIQYYNGEERAKGNILERFSAQQFPDLHSELNLSSLELGDSALYFCASSPERGWETQYFGPGTRLLVL.